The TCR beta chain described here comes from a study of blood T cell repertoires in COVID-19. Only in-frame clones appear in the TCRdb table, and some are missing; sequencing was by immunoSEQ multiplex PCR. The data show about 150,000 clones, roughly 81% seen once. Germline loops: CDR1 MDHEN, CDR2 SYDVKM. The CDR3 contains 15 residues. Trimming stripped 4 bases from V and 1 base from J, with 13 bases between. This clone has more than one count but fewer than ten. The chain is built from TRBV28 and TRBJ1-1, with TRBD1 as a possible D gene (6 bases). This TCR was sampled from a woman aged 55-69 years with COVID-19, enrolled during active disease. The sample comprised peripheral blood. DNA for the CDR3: TGTGCCAGCAGTTCCGGGGCAGGGGAGAACACTGAAGCTTTCTTT. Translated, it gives CASSSGAGENTEAFF.